The text below deals with one T cell receptor (beta chain). The germline CDR1 and CDR2 sequences are PRHDT and FYEKMQ (reference sequence). CDR3 size: 15 residues. V was trimmed by 5 bases and J by 4 bases, leaving 14 bases between them. This table comes from immunoSEQ multiplex PCR, and its TCRdb copy is limited to in-frame clones, with some not included. The table includes hundreds of thousands of clones, more than 80% detected once. This sample was included in a study of blood T cell repertoires in COVID-19. Study at large: From the United States, Italy and Spain came samples of acute and convalescent COVID-19.

The J gene is TRBJ2-2, the V gene TRBV13; tentative D call: TRBD1 (6 bases). Sequencing used peripheral blood. The source of this sequence is a woman aged 18-29 years with acute or convalescent COVID-19. The CDR3: CASSQGTGSTGELFF. DNA for the CDR3: TGTGCCAGCAGCCAGGGAACAGGGAGCACCGGGGAGCTGTTTTTT. Filled out from reference TRBV13 and TRBJ2-2, the complete variable domain reads AAGVIQSPRHLIKEKRETATLKCYPIPRHDTVYWYQQGPGQDPQFLISFYEKMQSDKGSIPDRFSAQQFSDYHSELNMSSLELGDSALYFCASSQGTGSTGELFFGEGSRLTVL.